This TCR beta chain was sequenced for a study of cytomegalovirus exposure and HLA in healthy donors. In the study overall: About 85 million unique TCR sequences came from HLA-typed donors in an early release. General study findings and limits: The study dropped some indistinguishable V segments, TRBV6-2 and TRBV6-3 among them. The study designated 160 or so TCR beta chains cytomegalovirus-associated.

With respect to this clone: Its antigen is currently unknown.

In nominal health when sampled, donors likely had unrecorded immune exposures nonetheless. The CDR3 totals 13 residues. The germline V gene has CDR1 MNHNY and CDR2 SVGAGI (reference sequence). V shed 6 bases, J shed 5 bases, and the junction held 4 bases outside the gene matches. The PCR employed 60 Vbeta primers together with 13 Jbeta primers. Clones were sequenced by immunoSEQ multiplex PCR, and TCRdb holds only the in-frame ones, with some missing. The sample gives more than 95,000 clones, roughly 75% of which show up once; approximately 1.5% is in the top ten. Material for sequencing was PBMCs. This TCR was recovered from a woman aged 40 to 49 in good health and CMV-seronegative. This chain joins TRBV6-6 and TRBJ2-5, with 9 bases lining up with TRBD1. As DNA, the CDR3 is TGTGCCAGCAGAAACGACAGGGGGGAGACCCAGTACTTC. Protein product: CASRNDRGETQYF.